The 7 T cell receptor beta chains below all came from one sample that was sequenced in a study of shared clonotypes between healthy human individuals. The data were produced by immunoSEQ multiplex PCR, yet TCRdb's version contains in-frame clones alone and is incomplete. Among a few million clones, more than 90% were seen once, and the ten largest hold over 0.12%. The sample comprised naive CD4+ T cells sorted from blood. Noted subset: CD45RA+ positively selected. These receptors were obtained from a man between 18 and 29 years old in good health.

The rearrangement uses TRBV6-1 and TRBJ1-3; 7 bases align to TRBD1. V lost 3 bases, J lost 0 bases, and 14 bases stayed unmatched. Germline CDR1 reads MNHNS; CDR2 reads SASEGT. CDR3 length equals 19 residues. The CDR3 DNA sequence: TGTGCCAGCAGTGAGAGGGGGCAGGGAGGTGCCCTCTCTGGAAACACCATATATTTT. Amino acids: CASSERGQGGALSGNTIYF.

The genes are TRBV28 and TRBJ2-2, with 7 bases that match TRBD2. The V gene end was trimmed by 8 bases and the J gene end by 5 bases; junction bases not matched to a gene: 8. Germline CDR1 MDHEN, CDR2 SYDVKM. The CDR3 runs to 14 residues. CDR3 protein: CASWGGYETGELFF. The CDR3 coding sequence is TGTGCCAGCTGGGGGGGTTACGAGACCGGGGAGCTGTTTTTT. The whole variable domain, filled in from reference TRBV28 and TRBJ2-2, reads DVKVTQSSRYLVKRTGEKVFLECVQDMDHENMFWYRQDPGLGLRLIYFSYDVKMKEKGDIPEGYSVSREKKERFSLILESASTNQTSMYLCASWGGYETGELFFGEGSRLTVL.

The V call is TRBV7-9, the J call TRBJ1-6; 9 bases align to TRBD1. Germline assignment: CDR1 SEHNR and CDR2 FQNEAQ (reference sequence). The CDR3 runs to 19 residues. V shed 1 base, J shed 3 bases, and the junction held 10 bases outside the gene matches. The CDR3 here is CASSLGLRDRDIYNSPLHF. The DNA of the CDR3 is TGTGCCAGCAGCTTAGGGCTCCGGGACAGGGACATCTATAATTCACCCCTCCACTTT.

The chain links TRBV29-1 to TRBJ2-5, with D perhaps TRBD1 or TRBD2 (6 bases each). The CDR3 has 13 residues. The V gene lost 7 bases and the J gene lost 5 bases, with 17 bases spanning the gap. Germline V gene data show CDR1 as SQVTM and CDR2 as ANQGSEA. Here the CDR3 DNA reads TGCAGCGCAGCCTCCGGGGGCTTTGAGACCCAGTACTTC. Its protein product is CSAASGGFETQYF.

V and J are TRBV5-8 and TRBJ1-2; no firm D call. The CDR3 totals 13 residues. The V and J ends lost 0 bases and 8 bases respectively, with 11 bases between them. CDR1 and CDR2 from the germline V gene are SGHTS and YDEGEE. The CDR3 spells CASSLAGVRGYTF. As DNA, the CDR3 is TGTGCCAGCAGCTTGGCCGGGGTGCGCGGCTACACCTTC.

V gene TRBV5-1 combines with J gene TRBJ2-7, with TRBD1 as a possible D gene (5 bases). Germline V gene data show CDR1 as SGHRS and CDR2 as YFSETQ. V lost 4 bases, J lost 0 bases, and 14 bases lay in between. There are 15 residues in the CDR3. CDR3 loop: CASSGKTDSSYEQYF. CDR3 in DNA: TGCGCCAGCAGCGGGAAGACAGATAGCTCCTACGAGCAGTACTTC.

The genes are TRBV7-9 and TRBJ2-7; 11 positions match TRBD2. Looked up from germline, CDR1 is SEHNR and CDR2 is FQNEAQ (reference sequence). V shed 5 bases and J 2 bases; nucleotides not matched to a gene: 8. The CDR3 sequence is 16 residues long. CDR3 protein: CASSAGLAGNTYEQYF. The CDR3 DNA reads as TGTGCCAGCAGCGCCGGACTAGCGGGTAATACCTACGAGCAGTACTTC.